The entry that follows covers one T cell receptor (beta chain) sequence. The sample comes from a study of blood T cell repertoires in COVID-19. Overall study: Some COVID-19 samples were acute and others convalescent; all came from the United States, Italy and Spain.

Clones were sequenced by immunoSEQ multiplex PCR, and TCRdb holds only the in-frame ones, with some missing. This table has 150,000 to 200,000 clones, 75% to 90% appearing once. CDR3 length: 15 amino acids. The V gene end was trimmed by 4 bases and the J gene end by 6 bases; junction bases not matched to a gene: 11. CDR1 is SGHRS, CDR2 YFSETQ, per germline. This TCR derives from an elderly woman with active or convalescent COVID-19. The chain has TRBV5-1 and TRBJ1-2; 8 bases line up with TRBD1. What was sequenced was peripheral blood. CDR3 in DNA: TGCGCCAGCAGCCCCCCGGCGGGCAGGGGGCATGGCTACACCTTC. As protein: CASSPPAGRGHGYTF.